The 13 T cell receptor beta chains presented below share a single source sample, sequenced in a study of blood T cell repertoires in COVID-19 (dated by TCRdb to 2020 to 2021). Libraries were prepared through the immunoSEQ multiplex PCR assay. In TCRdb, the immuneACCESS table is reduced to in-frame sequences with V and J assigned. These tables do not hold every clone; where another copy was compared, an unresolved V gene accounts for under half, and the others remain unexplained. This sample is represented by roughly 180,000 clones; over 80% of them were singletons. Around 13% of the sample is in the top ten clones. The specimen was PBMCs or T cells enriched from blood (not recorded which). The receptors were gathered from a woman aged 55-70 years who had recovered from COVID-19.

The sample holds a few counts of this clone. The V and J genes are TRBV4-1 and TRBJ2-5; 8 positions agree with TRBD2. The germline V gene encodes CDR1 MGHRA and CDR2 YSYEKL. The ends lost 0 bases at V and 8 bases at J; junction bases unmatched: 5. The CDR3 has 14 residues. This CDR3 reads CASSQDFGGGTQYF. The DNA of the CDR3 is TGCGCCAGCAGCCAAGATTTCGGGGGGGGAACCCAGTACTTC.

The chain employs TRBV7-9 and TRBJ1-1; D ambiguous. The germline CDR1 and CDR2 sequences are SEHNR and FQNEAQ (reference sequence). V lost 6 bases, J lost 11 bases, and 13 bases lay in between. The CDR3 is 11 amino acids. In DNA form, the CDR3 reads TGTGCCAGCAGTCCCCAGTGGGAGGCTTTCTTT. Its translation is CASSPQWEAFF.

This rearrangement joins TRBV5-4 to TRBJ1-3; 8 nucleotides agree with TRBD1. The CDR3 spans 16 residues. The J segment lost 0 bases and the V segment lost 4 bases, leaving 6 bases of the junction unmatched. CDR1 SGHNT and CDR2 YYREEE come from the germline V gene (reference sequence). The CDR3 protein is CASSRDRQSSGNTIYF. CDR3 in DNA: TGTGCCAGCAGCAGGGACAGGCAGAGCTCTGGAAACACCATATATTTT.

V usage is TRBV29-1 and J usage is TRBJ1-1, with 11 nucleotides matching TRBD1. The ends lost 7 bases at V and 6 bases at J; junction bases unmatched: 13. Per germline, CDR1 SQVTM and CDR2 ANQGSEA. The CDR3 length is 15 residues. CDR3 DNA sequence: TGCAGCGCCAAGGCCCGGACAGGGGGCGACGCTGAAGCTTTCTTT. This codes for CSAKARTGGDAEAFF. Complete variable domain (other parts from reference TRBV29-1 and TRBJ1-1): SAVISQKPSRDICQRGTSLTIQCQVDSQVTMMFWYRQQPGQSLTLIATANQGSEATYESGFVIDKFPISRPNLTFSTLTVSNMSPEDSSIYLCSAKARTGGDAEAFFGQGTRLTVV.

This chain connects TRBV18 to TRBJ2-7; a possible D gene is TRBD1 (6 bases). This CDR3 is 15 amino acids long. The V and J ends lost 1 base and 2 bases respectively, with 12 bases between them. CDR1 KGHSH and CDR2 LQKENI come from the germline V gene. The CDR3 nucleotides are TGTGCCAGCTCACCACAGCGGACAGACCCCTACGAGCAGTACTTC. Amino acid sequence: CASSPQRTDPYEQYF.

The chain combines TRBV6-5 with TRBJ2-7, with 9 bases matching TRBD1. Germline loops: CDR1 MNHEY, CDR2 SVGAGI. The CDR3 runs 16 residues. The ends lost 0 bases at V and 4 bases at J; junction bases unmatched: 7. The chain's CDR3 is CASSYSTGTGLYEQYF. CDR3 in DNA: TGTGCCAGCAGTTACTCGACCGGGACAGGGTTGTACGAGCAGTACTTC.

The rearrangement joins TRBV7-9 to TRBJ1-1; 7 bases agree with TRBD1. After removal of 6 bases from V and 1 base from J, the junction contained 17 bases not matched to a gene. The CDR3 has 18 residues. In germline, CDR1 is SEHNR, CDR2 FQNEAQ (reference sequence). Here the CDR3 reads CASSRIGRGGQWNTEAFF. In DNA, the CDR3 is TGTGCCAGCAGTCGCATTGGGAGAGGGGGCCAGTGGAACACTGAAGCTTTCTTT.

The J gene is TRBJ2-7, the V gene TRBV3-1 (or the pseudogene TRBV3-2); 11 bases are a match to TRBD2. V was clipped by 3 bases and J by 9 bases; unmatched bases: 13. The CDR3 consists of 16 residues. Germline V lookup: CDR1 LGHDT, CDR2 YNNKEL (reference sequence). The CDR3 DNA sequence: TGTGCCAGCAGCCAGGGTCCTAGCGGGAGGATTCAGGGGCAGTACTTC. Encoded protein: CASSQGPSGRIQGQYF.

This chain connects TRBV5-1 to TRBJ2-2; 14 bases match TRBD2. Germline V lookup: CDR1 SGHRS, CDR2 YFSETQ. The CDR3 sequence is 18 residues long. V shed 3 bases, J shed 5 bases, and the junction held 9 bases outside the gene matches. Here the CDR3 reads CASSYGLAGGEVTGELFF. The CDR3 DNA sequence: TGCGCCAGCAGCTATGGACTAGCGGGAGGTGAGGTAACCGGGGAGCTGTTTTTT.

J is TRBJ1-1 and V is TRBV4-1, with D unclear. V was cut by 1 base and J by 1 base, with 10 bases left in between. CDR1 and CDR2 (germline): MGHRA, YSYEKL. The CDR3 loop spans 15 amino acids. The CDR3 bases are TGCGCCAGCAGCCAAGGGGCTTTCGGGAACACTGAAGCTTTCTTT. Translation: CASSQGAFGNTEAFF.

The chain couples TRBV10-3 to TRBJ2-5; D might be TRBD2 (5 bases). In germline, CDR1 is ENHRY, CDR2 SYGVKD. The V end lost 6 bases, the J end lost 5 bases, and 10 bases lay between the germline ends. This CDR3 region has 12 residues. CDR3 protein: CAISGVGETQYF. CDR3 coding DNA: TGTGCCATCAGCGGGGTGGGGGAGACCCAGTACTTC.

The genes are TRBV24-1 and TRBJ1-5, with D unclear. CDR3 size: 15 residues. The V end was cut by 9 bases, the J end by 2 bases, with 16 bases between. CDR1 KGHDR and CDR2 SFDVKD come from the germline V gene. DNA for the CDR3: TGTGCCACCCAAAGTTCAGGTATCGGCAATCAGCCCCAGCATTTT. This translates into CATQSSGIGNQPQHF.

This chain connects TRBV27 to TRBJ2-2, with 10 nucleotides matching TRBD1. This CDR3 is built from 17 residues. With V trimmed by 3 bases and J by 7 bases, 11 bases remained unmatched. CDR1 and CDR2 (germline): MNHEY, SMNVEV (reference sequence). The CDR3 reads CASSFRPGQGTGGELFF. As DNA, the CDR3 is TGTGCCAGCAGTTTCAGACCGGGACAGGGGACTGGCGGGGAGCTGTTTTTT.